These 28 T cell receptor beta chains share one sample of origin, sequenced in a study of blood T cell repertoires in COVID-19. Some clones are missing from TCRdb's copy, which holds only in-frame ones; the method was immunoSEQ multiplex PCR. The top ten clones hold less than 65% of a sample with roughly 14,000 clones, 85% to 90% of them seen once. The sequencing sample was made of peripheral blood. Every receptor here comes from a man aged 55 to 69 with acute or convalescent COVID-19.

The rearrangement links TRBV5-6 to TRBJ1-2; tentatively, D is TRBD1 (6 bases). This CDR3 has 13 amino acids. With 1 base removed from V and 2 bases from J, the gap between germline ends came to 6 bases. The germline gives CDR1 SGHDT, CDR2 YYEEEE. The DNA of the CDR3 is TGTGCCAGCAGCTTGCAGGGGAACTATGGCTACACCTTC. This translates into CASSLQGNYGYTF. Drawing the rest from reference TRBV5-6 and TRBJ1-2, the complete variable domain is DAGVTQSPTHLIKTRGQQVTLRCSPKSGHDTVSWYQQALGQGPQFIFQYYEEEERQRGNFPDRFSGHQFPNYSSELNVNALLLGDSALYLCASSLQGNYGYTFGSGTRLTVV.

The sample holds one count of this clone. The chain combines TRBV29-1 with TRBJ2-5, with TRBD1 identical over 8 bases. Germline CDR1 reads SQVTM; CDR2 reads ANQGSEA. The V and J ends lost 6 bases and 2 bases, in that order; junction bases with no gene match: 5. The CDR3 covers 13 residues. The CDR3 region has the DNA TGCAGCGTCGCCCGACAGGGGCAAGAGACCCAGTACTTC. Amino acids: CSVARQGQETQYF. Full variable domain (remainder filled in from reference TRBV29-1 and TRBJ2-5): SAVISQKPSRDICQRGTSLTIQCQVDSQVTMMFWYRQQPGQSLTLIATANQGSEATYESGFVIDKFPISRPNLTFSTLTVSNMSPEDSSIYLCSVARQGQETQYFGPGTRLLVL.

The J gene is TRBJ2-6, the V gene TRBV28; 8 nucleotides align to TRBD1. The CDR3 covers 18 residues. V lost 5 bases to trimming and J lost 0 bases; unmatched junction nucleotides: 9. The germline V gene encodes CDR1 MDHEN and CDR2 SYDVKM. As DNA, the CDR3 is TGTGCCAGCAGTAAAGGACAGGGATTTAACTCTGGGGCCAACGTCCTGACTTTC. It specifies CASSKGQGFNSGANVLTF.

The chain combines TRBV7-2 with TRBJ2-2; D is unclear. Germline V gene data show CDR1 as SGHTA and CDR2 as FQGNSA. V dropped 7 bases and J dropped 4 bases, with 10 bases sitting between them. This CDR3 is built from 13 residues. The CDR3 DNA reads as TGTGCCAGCACCCGGTTACTCACCGGGGAGCTGTTTTTT. This sequence encodes CASTRLLTGELFF.

The V gene is TRBV25-1, the J gene TRBJ2-7, with D possibly matching TRBD1 (6 bases). This CDR3 region has 13 residues. Germline V gene lookup returns CDR1 MGHDK and CDR2 SYGVNS. Trimming pared 6 bases from V and 8 bases from J, leaving 17 bases between. CDR3 amino acids: CASRMDSGSKQYF. CDR3 coding DNA: TGTGCCAGCAGAATGGACAGTGGTAGCAAGCAGTACTTC.

Only one count was recorded for this clone. The chain recombines TRBV9 with TRBJ2-1; a weak D match, TRBD2 (5 bases). V shed 5 bases and J shed 5 bases, with 20 bases lying between them. Germline assignment: CDR1 SGDLS and CDR2 YYNGEE. The CDR3 is 16 residues long. In DNA form, the CDR3 reads TGTGCCAGCAGTCCTAGAGGATCCAGCGGCAACAATGAGCAGTTCTTC. It yields the protein CASSPRGSSGNNEQFF.

The V and J genes are TRBV6-2 or TRBV6-3 and TRBJ2-5, with D uncertain. In germline, CDR1 is MNHEY, CDR2 SVGEGT. This CDR3 has 14 residues. The V gene lost 5 bases and the J gene lost 3 bases, with 13 bases spanning the gap. CDR3 sequence: CASSAPPTKETQYF. CDR3 sequence (DNA): TGTGCCAGCAGTGCCCCGCCTACTAAAGAGACCCAGTACTTC.

The V and J genes are TRBV5-4 and TRBJ1-4; 7 bases fit TRBD1. Germline loops: CDR1 SGHNT, CDR2 YYREEE (reference sequence). The CDR3 contains 15 residues. V shed 1 base, J shed 6 bases, and the junction held 6 bases outside the gene matches. CDR3: CASSLNRGRDEKLFF. The CDR3, as DNA: TGTGCCAGCAGCTTGAATAGGGGGCGCGATGAAAAACTGTTTTTT.

The gene calls are TRBV10-3 and TRBJ1-1; 8 bases align to TRBD1. The ends lost 5 bases at V and 1 base at J; junction bases unmatched: 9. CDR1 and CDR2 from the germline V gene are ENHRY and SYGVKD. The CDR3 extends over 16 amino acids. CDR3 amino acids: CAISTGQGGTNTEAFF. DNA for the CDR3: TGTGCCATCAGTACCGGACAGGGAGGTACGAACACTGAAGCTTTCTTT.

The chain has TRBV7-9 and TRBJ2-3; TRBD2 matches at 12 bases. In germline, CDR1 is SEHNR, CDR2 FQNEAQ (reference sequence). This CDR3 comprises 18 residues. V dropped 3 bases and J dropped 6; count of bases not matched to a gene: 13. The CDR3 coding sequence is TGTGCCAGCAGCTTGTTTCGTGCTAGCGGGAGGGCCCTGGATACGCAGTATTTT. It specifies CASSLFRASGRALDTQYF.

V gene TRBV19 combines with J gene TRBJ2-2; D perhaps matches TRBD2 (6 bases). V dropped 5 bases and J dropped 5 bases, with 18 bases sitting between them. CDR1 LNHDA and CDR2 SQIVND come from the germline V gene (reference sequence). The CDR3 consists of 16 residues. The CDR3 DNA follows: TGTGCCAGTAGTGAAAATGCGGGGAGAGAAACCGGGGAGCTGTTTTTT. It is translated as CASSENAGRETGELFF.

The chain combines TRBV5-1 with TRBJ2-5; perhaps TRBD2 as D (7 bases). V shed 2 bases and J shed 5 bases, with 13 bases lying between them. The CDR3 sequence is 14 residues long. The germline CDR1 and CDR2 sequences are SGHRS and YFSETQ. Here the CDR3 reads CASSLGGREETQYF. CDR3 DNA sequence: TGCGCCAGCAGCTTAGGGGGGAGGGAGGAGACCCAGTACTTC.

This clone showed up just a few times. This sequence joins TRBV28 and TRBJ1-2, with TRBD1 matching 9 bases. V lost 11 bases and J lost 4; bases outside the gene matches: 11. Germline lookup yields CDR1 MDHEN and CDR2 SYDVKM. CDR3 length: 14 residues. The CDR3 here is CAGCPPGQGYGYTF. DNA for the CDR3: TGTGCCGGCTGCCCTCCGGGACAGGGCTATGGCTACACCTTC.

This chain uses TRBV10-3 with TRBJ2-7; D not resolved. Per germline, CDR1 ENHRY and CDR2 SYGVKD. This CDR3 contains 13 residues. V shed 6 bases and J shed 2 bases, with 11 bases lying between them. CDR3 protein: CAISLTHPYEQYF. CDR3 bases: TGTGCCATCAGCCTGACTCATCCCTACGAGCAGTACTTC.

This clone came up once. The chain employs TRBV6-2 or TRBV6-3 and TRBJ2-1, with D perhaps matching TRBD2 (6 bases). Germline CDR1 and CDR2: MNHEY and SVGEGT. V was shortened by 5 bases and J by 1 base, with 12 bases between the two germline ends. This CDR3 spans 15 amino acids. The DNA of the CDR3 is TGTGCCAGCAGTCTATTTGGGGGGTCCTACAATGAGCAGTTCTTC. Residues: CASSLFGGSYNEQFF.

The rearrangement joins TRBV14 to TRBJ1-6; the D is unclear. The CDR3 spans 14 residues. Germline CDR1 reads SGHDN; CDR2 reads FVKESK. V shed 0 bases and J shed 8 bases, with 8 bases lying between them. The CDR3 DNA reads as TGTGCCAGCAGCCAAGAACGCGTGGATTCACCCCTCCACTTT. Translated, it gives CASSQERVDSPLHF.

The chain couples TRBV6-2 or TRBV6-3 to TRBJ2-7, with 9 bases that match TRBD2. The CDR3 has 14 amino acids. The ends lost 4 bases at V and 3 bases at J; junction bases unmatched: 4. Germline CDR1 and CDR2: MNHEY and SVGEGT. CDR3 nucleotide sequence: TGTGCCAGCAGTTCCCCTAGCGGGGTCTACGAGCAGTACTTC. The encoded protein is CASSSPSGVYEQYF.

The chain employs TRBV7-9 and TRBJ2-2, with TRBD1 matching 8 bases. This CDR3 spans 17 amino acids. Germline V gene data show CDR1 as SEHNR and CDR2 as FQNEAQ (reference sequence). The V and J ends lost 6 bases and 0 bases, in that order; junction bases with no gene match: 9. The CDR3 sequence: CASSLGTGETNTGELFF. CDR3 bases: TGTGCCAGCAGTCTGGGGACAGGTGAAACGAACACCGGGGAGCTGTTTTTT.

CDR3 sequence reads: CASSLEPVKRDNEQFF. In DNA, the CDR3 is TGCGCCAGCAGCTTGGAGCCGGTCAAGAGGGACAATGAGCAGTTCTTC. The gene calls are TRBV5-1 and TRBJ2-1, with D perhaps TRBD2 (5 bases). This CDR3 comprises 16 residues. Deletions cut 0 bases from V and 5 bases from J, with 15 bases between. Per the germline V gene, CDR1 is SGHRS and CDR2 is YFSETQ.

The rearrangement links TRBV4-3 to TRBJ2-5, with 7 bases matching TRBD1. CDR3 length: 15 amino acids. CDR1 is LGHNA, CDR2 YSLEER, per germline. After removal of 4 bases from V and 4 bases from J, the junction contained 9 bases not matched to a gene. This CDR3 reads CASSPRGLAGETQYF. For the CDR3, the DNA is TGCGCCAGCAGCCCAAGGGGGCTAGCTGGAGAGACCCAGTACTTC.

The rearrangement joins TRBV7-3 to TRBJ2-3; maybe TRBD2 (6 bases). CDR3 size: 15 residues. Trimming removed 2 bases from V and 7 bases from J, with 16 bases in between. Germline-derived CDR1 and CDR2 are SGHTA and FQGTGA. Written as DNA, the CDR3 is TGTGCCAGCAGCTTACTCTCCGGAGGGGACTATACGCAGTATTTT. It codes for CASSLLSGGDYTQYF.

The J gene is TRBJ2-2, the V gene TRBV19; TRBD1 matches 10 bases. The CDR3 totals 15 residues. Germline CDR1 is LNHDA and CDR2 is SQIVND (reference sequence). After removal of 7 bases from V and 4 bases from J, the junction contained 6 bases not matched to a gene. This CDR3 reads CASTVRTGGTGELFF. The DNA of the CDR3 is TGTGCCAGTACCGTCCGGACAGGGGGCACCGGGGAGCTGTTTTTT.

This sequence joins TRBV7-2 and TRBJ2-5, with D possibly being TRBD1 (6 bases). Germline loops: CDR1 SGHTA, CDR2 FQGNSA. This CDR3 region has 14 residues. Trimming shortened V by 3 bases and J by 0 bases, and 8 bases separated the two germline ends. The CDR3 sequence is CASSLNRDQETQYF. For the CDR3, the DNA is TGTGCCAGCAGCTTGAACAGGGACCAAGAGACCCAGTACTTC.

The chain couples TRBV5-1 to TRBJ1-2, with 8 bases lining up with TRBD1. V shed 1 base, J shed 6 bases, and the junction held 8 bases outside the gene matches. The CDR3 covers 15 residues. Per the germline V gene, CDR1 is SGHRS and CDR2 is YFSETQ. This CDR3 reads CASSLYSAGGNGYTF. As DNA, the CDR3 is TGCGCCAGCAGCTTGTACTCGGCAGGGGGCAATGGCTACACCTTC.

The gene calls are TRBV2 and TRBJ2-1; D might be TRBD2 (5 bases). Germline assignment: CDR1 SNHLY and CDR2 FYNNEI. The CDR3 totals 13 residues. The V end was cut by 3 bases, the J end by 6 bases, with 9 bases between. The CDR3 DNA is TGTGCCAGCAGTGACCTAGCTGGCAATGAGCAGTTCTTC. It translates to CASSDLAGNEQFF.

V is TRBV27 and J is TRBJ1-4, with D possibly TRBD1 on 6 matching bases. V gave up 5 bases and J gave up 8 bases, with 18 bases separating them. The CDR3 has 15 residues. Germline V gene data show CDR1 as MNHEY and CDR2 as SMNVEV (reference sequence). This CDR3 reads CASSAEGGIGEKLFF. DNA of the CDR3: TGTGCCAGCAGTGCCGAAGGGGGTATAGGGGAAAAACTGTTTTTT.

The chain joins TRBV7-2 to TRBJ1-2; D not resolved. This CDR3 is 15 amino acids long. V was pared by 1 base and J by 4 bases, with 13 bases between. Germline values: CDR1 SGHTA, CDR2 FQGNSA. DNA for the CDR3: TGTGCCAGCAGCTTAGGGCTCCTGAGGGTCTATGGCTACACCTTC. Amino acid sequence: CASSLGLLRVYGYTF.

The chain joins TRBV11-2 to TRBJ1-1; a weak D match, TRBD1 (5 bases). The germline CDR1 and CDR2 sequences are SGHAT and FQNNGV. The CDR3 covers 16 residues. V dropped 1 base and J dropped 3 bases, with 15 bases sitting between them. The CDR3 DNA reads TGTGCCAGCAGCTTAGCACAGGTTAGTGGGTACACTGAAGCTTTCTTT. It encodes CASSLAQVSGYTEAFF.